This T cell receptor (beta chain) was captured by sequencing in a study of molecular identifiers for immune sequencing clone quantification. This CDR3 has 16 residues. From germline, CDR1 is LNHDA and CDR2 SQIVND (reference sequence). TCRdb recomputed calls from the PCR reads with MiXCR, one row per CDR3 protein. This sample has about 640,000 distinct CDR3 sequences; just under 20% occur once, and the top ten carry around 0.86%. Details on this clonotype: The antigen is unknown. Just one base apart from a much larger clone, this may be a read error.

Study results and limitations: Over 97% of effector molecules, but under 1% in naive cells, were held by clones with more than 20 RNA copies.

The clonotype originates from a human donor in good health. Some libraries in this study had Jurkat cell RNA spiked in. The specimen was naive CD8+ T cells from blood, with Jurkat cell RNA spiked in. Stated subset: FACS-sorted CD8+CD4-CCR7+CD45RA+ naive T cells. The chain carries TRBV19 and TRBJ1-1; D is undetermined. CDR3 DNA sequence: TGTGCCAGTAAAATTTCGACCCGGACCATGAACGCTGAAGCTTTCTTT. Translation gives CASKISTRTMNAEAFF.